The clone carrying this T cell receptor beta chain was counted between two and nine times. Its antigen is still unknown. This entry belongs to a study of identical twins. Study-wide results and limits: Rather than following the same donors, the conclusions depended on cross-sectional statistical analysis.

The authors used template switching to add a universal primer site and gave cDNA unique molecular identifiers. Via MiXCR, TCRdb re-called the 5' RACE reads, giving one row per CDR3 protein. The sample gives 500,000 or so distinct CDR3 sequences, approximately 15% of which show up once; about 0.52% is in the top ten. The V gene lost 4 bases and the J gene lost 9 bases, with 6 bases spanning the gap. Germline V gene data show CDR1 as KGHDR and CDR2 as SFDVKD. This CDR3 is 11 amino acids long. These same records also appear under a second study, on yellow fever vaccine responses in identical twins.

The receptor was derived from a woman between 18 and 29 years old in good health. Sequenced sample: CD4+ T cells sorted from blood. V and J are TRBV24-1 and TRBJ2-1; D gene ambiguous. CDR3: CATSDLVEQFF. The CDR3 bases are TGTGCCACCAGTGACCTAGTTGAGCAGTTCTTC.